This T cell receptor beta chain comes out of a study of blood T cell repertoires in COVID-19. The CDR3 has 14 amino acids. From germline, CDR1 is SGHVS and CDR2 FQNEAQ. V shed 2 bases and J shed 3 bases, with 8 bases lying between them. Assay used: immunoSEQ multiplex PCR; TCRdb lists only in-frame clones, some missing. The data hold around 200,000 clones, with about 88% observed a single time. Everyone who took part was roughly 18 to 89 years old, and they came from some 23 US areas. The gene calls are TRBV7-8 and TRBJ1-3, with a weak D call TRBD1 (6 bases). Sequenced sample: PBMCs or T cells enriched from blood (not recorded which). This TCR was sampled from a woman between 25 and 40 years old who had been exposed to COVID-19. CDR3 sequence (DNA): TGTGCCAGCAGCTTAACAGGGAGTGGAAACACCATATATTTT. This translates into CASSLTGSGNTIYF.